This is a list of T cell receptor beta chains from one sample in a study of blood T cell repertoires in COVID-19. The table came from immunoSEQ multiplex PCR; TCRdb's copy has only in-frame clones and leaves some out. This sample has 200,000 to 300,000 clones; approximately 84% occur once, and the top ten carry 1.5% to 2%. The sequenced sample consisted of PBMCs or T cells enriched from blood (not recorded which). These TCRs come from a man in his forties who had recovered from COVID-19. Each CDR3 is given with its conserved first and last residue. Each record gives: V gene, CDR3 protein.

v_gene: TRBV19
CDR3aa: CASSIQPGDRGKEQYF

v_gene: TRBV12-3/TRBV12-4
CDR3aa: CASSHITRGAFF

v_gene: TRBV11-2
CDR3aa: CASSLEDGGNIQYF

v_gene: TRBV19
CDR3aa: CASSIVGLAEAFF

v_gene: TRBV9
CDR3aa: CASSSRRGRERGYGYTF

v_gene: TRBV3-1/TRBV3-2
CDR3aa: CASSPSRTSDTQYF

v_gene: TRBV9
CDR3aa: CASSPPGTGGEKLFF

v_gene: TRBV27
CDR3aa: CASRPTGGSYGYTF

v_gene: TRBV5-1
CDR3aa: CASSLEGTGNTIYF

v_gene: TRBV7-2
CDR3aa: CASSSVSGGLGGETQYF

v_gene: TRBV7-2
CDR3aa: CASSSTFSGGKNEQYF

v_gene: TRBV5-4
CDR3aa: CASSLPQGSNYGYTF

v_gene: TRBV10-3
CDR3aa: CAIGSSGTTNTGELFF

v_gene: TRBV7-9
CDR3aa: CASSPGQGASYGYTF

v_gene: TRBV24-1
CDR3aa: CATSDQKQGLQETQYF